This T cell receptor beta chain was found in a study of T cell responses to AZD1222 COVID-19 vaccine. Study-wide background: Pooling of second doses given at about 4 or about 12 weeks was done.

General study findings and limits: Among those given AZD1222, only 6 or 7 were seropositive at baseline. Spike-specific TCR breadth and depth were elevated following two AZD1222 doses.

Note on this clone: What it binds is not known.

Generated by immunoSEQ multiplex PCR, the TCRdb table keeps only in-frame clones and is missing some. The top ten hold about 19% of the sample, which has 150,000 or so clones, over 85% seen once. V lost 3 bases and J lost 3, with 8 bases in between. The CDR3 runs to 13 residues. Germline V lookup: CDR1 SGHNT, CDR2 YENEEA. Source: peripheral blood, taken on day 0 of AZD1222 vaccination. V and J are TRBV11-3 and TRBJ1-1; D unresolved. The TCR comes from an adult in good health. The CDR3 is CASSLAVDTEAFF. CDR3 nucleotides: TGTGCCAGCAGCTTGGCGGTGGACACTGAAGCTTTCTTT.